This paragraph reports one T cell receptor beta chain. Antigen unknown. This record belongs to a study of siplizumab effects on memory and regulatory T cells. This table comes from immunoSEQ multiplex PCR, and its TCRdb copy is limited to in-frame clones, with some not included. Of roughly 6,100 clones detected, around 58% appear once; the ten largest clones hold about 15%. Study outcomes and limitations: Unstimulated subsets contained matches for only a minor fraction of alloreactive clones.

Trimming cost V 5 bases and J 2 bases, with 12 bases left between them. CDR1 is MNHEY, CDR2 SVGAGI, per germline. The CDR3 spans 14 residues. The V call is TRBV6-5, the J call TRBJ2-5, with D perhaps given as TRBD1 or TRBD2 (5 bases each). Source material: effector memory CD8+ T cells sorted from blood. Specified subset: unstimulated CD8+ effector memory T cells. The sequence derives from a human donor in good health. CDR3 protein: CASSTGTDQETQYF. CDR3 DNA: TGTGCCAGCAGTACCGGGACGGATCAAGAGACCCAGTACTTC.